The source of this TCR beta chain is a study of blood T cell repertoires in COVID-19 (TCRdb year 2020). With regard to the full study: Samples from collaborators originated in the United States, Italy and Spain and spanned both the acute and convalescent phases of COVID-19. The prospective study material was composed of cDNA or gDNA derived from T cells, B-cell-depleted T cells, or PBMCs. Deeply sampled blood TCRbeta repertoires from subjects exposed to, actively infected with, or recovered from COVID-19 were included in the dataset. The repertoires were released in a freely available public database intended as a resource for research on the immune response to SARS-CoV-2. Samples came from the ongoing ImmuneRACE study (first 160 participants) plus 1,254 subjects from 6 global collaborators. Sample metadata almost always included a de-identified subject ID, COVID-19 status, age in years and sex. Where HLA class I and class II types were available, the types were taken from metadata supplied by the sample provider, not from assay-based typing. Overall study results and their limits: The amount of clinical and demographic metadata varied by source and participant and was provided uncurated.

This clone appeared a few times. Its antigen remains unidentified. No base quality values were provided; no much bigger clone lies one nucleotide off. Whole blood was collected in K2EDTA tubes by collaborating institutions according to the institutions' own protocols. For TCRbeta analysis, collaborator samples were shipped as frozen whole blood, as isolated PBMCs, or as DNA extracted from either sample type. The CDR3 holds 14 amino acids from the cysteine to the phenylalanine. The only DNA kept is the CDR3, 42 bases in frame from the first base. The germline V gene encodes CDR1 SGHRS and CDR2 YFSETQ. Trimming costs V 1 base and J 1 base, and their ends lie 8 bases apart. TCRbeta CDR3 regions were amplified from genomic DNA by means of the immunoSEQ Assay, a bias-controlled multiplex PCR. Turning to the authors' computational methods: Within the assay, amplification of reference gene primers was used to estimate how many nucleated cells each sample contained. Sequence reads were collapsed and filtered to measure the absolute abundance of every unique TCRbeta CDR3 rearrangement. Productive Simpson clonality was computed per sample as the square root of Simpson's diversity index over productive rearrangements. TCRdb carries this immuneACCESS record with in-frame sequences only. Its versions omit some clonotypes, under half of them owing to an unresolved V gene in the studies checked, with the rest unexplained. For V, J and clone size, that table is used; D and trimming come from the DNA. The sample table shows some 170,000 clones, and 82% are seen once. The ten top clones hold almost 8.5% of the sample.

Sequencing was done on a sample of peripheral blood. This TCR was recovered from a woman between 65 and 79 years old with acute or convalescent COVID-19. The V and J genes are TRBV5-1 and TRBJ1-1; the D gene identity is not certain. Here is the DNA: TGCGCCAGCAGCTTGAACGCAGAGAACACTGAAGCTTTCTTT. This encodes CASSLNAENTEAFF.